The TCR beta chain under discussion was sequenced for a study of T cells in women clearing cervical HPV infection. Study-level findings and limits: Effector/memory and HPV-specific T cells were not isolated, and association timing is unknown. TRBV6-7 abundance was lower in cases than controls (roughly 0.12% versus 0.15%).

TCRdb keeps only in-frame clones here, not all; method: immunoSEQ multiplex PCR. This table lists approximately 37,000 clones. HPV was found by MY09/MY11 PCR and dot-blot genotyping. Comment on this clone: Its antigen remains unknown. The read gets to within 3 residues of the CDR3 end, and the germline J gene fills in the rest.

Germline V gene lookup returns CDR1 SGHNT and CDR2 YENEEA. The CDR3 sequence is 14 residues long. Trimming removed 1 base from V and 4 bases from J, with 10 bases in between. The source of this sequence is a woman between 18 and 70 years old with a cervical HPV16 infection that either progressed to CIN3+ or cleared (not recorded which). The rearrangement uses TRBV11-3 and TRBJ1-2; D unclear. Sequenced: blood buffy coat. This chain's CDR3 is CASSLGPEGYGYTF. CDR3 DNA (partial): TGTGCCAGCAGCTTAGGACCAGAGGGCTATGGC.